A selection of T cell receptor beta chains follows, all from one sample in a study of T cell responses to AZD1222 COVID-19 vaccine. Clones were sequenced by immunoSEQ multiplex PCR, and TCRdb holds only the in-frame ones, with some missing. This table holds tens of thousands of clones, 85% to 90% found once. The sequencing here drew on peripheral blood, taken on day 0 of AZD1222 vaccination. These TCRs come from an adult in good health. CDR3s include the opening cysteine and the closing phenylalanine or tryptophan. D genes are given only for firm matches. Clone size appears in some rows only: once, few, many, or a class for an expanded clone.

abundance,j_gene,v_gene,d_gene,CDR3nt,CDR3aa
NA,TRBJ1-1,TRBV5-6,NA,TGTGCCAGCAGCTTGGCGATGGGAAATTTCATGAACACTGAAGCTTTCTTT,CASSLAMGNFMNTEAFF
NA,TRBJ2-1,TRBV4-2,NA,TGTGCCAGCAGCCAGGAGGGGACTGCCAGCTCCTACAATGAGCAGTTCTTC,CASSQEGTASSYNEQFF
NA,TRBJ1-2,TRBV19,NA,TGTGCCAGTAGTATCTTAGGACAGCGTATAATCTATGGCTACACCTTC,CASSILGQRIIYGYTF
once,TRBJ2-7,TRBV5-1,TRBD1,TGCGCCAGCAGCTCTGGGACAGGGTCCAACGAGCAGTACTTC,CASSSGTGSNEQYF
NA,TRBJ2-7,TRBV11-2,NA,TGTGCCAGCAGCTTTGGACACCCCATCGCCTTCTTC,CASSFGHPIAFF
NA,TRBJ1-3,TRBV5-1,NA,TGCGCCAGCAGCCGTACATCGGGAAACACCATATATTTT,CASSRTSGNTIYF
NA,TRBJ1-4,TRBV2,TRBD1,TGTGCCAGCAGGGGACAGGGACTAGATGAAAAACTGTTTTTT,CASRGQGLDEKLFF
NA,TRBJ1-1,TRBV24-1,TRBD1,TGTGCCACCAGTGAGGGGGGACAGGGGCGAAGGAACACTGAAGCTTTCTTT,CATSEGGQGRRNTEAFF
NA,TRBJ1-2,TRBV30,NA,TGTGCCTGGAGTGTTCCCAGGGAAGGCTACACCTTC,CAWSVPREGYTF
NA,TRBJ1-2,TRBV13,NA,TGTGCCAGCAGCACCAGGGATTCTAACTATGGCTACACCTTC,CASSTRDSNYGYTF
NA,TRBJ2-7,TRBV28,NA,TGTGCCAGCAGTCCAGGGTTGGGCTCCTACGAGCAGTACTTC,CASSPGLGSYEQYF
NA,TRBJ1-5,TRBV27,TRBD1,TGTGCCAGCAGTGGGACAGCCTATCAGCCCCAGCATTTT,CASSGTAYQPQHF
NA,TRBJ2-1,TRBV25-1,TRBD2,TGTGCCAGCAGCGATAGCGGGGGAAGATGGAATGAGCAGTTCTTC,CASSDSGGRWNEQFF
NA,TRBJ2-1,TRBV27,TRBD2,TGTGCCAGCAGTTTATATGGACTAGCGGGGGTAATTAGGGACAATGAGCAGTTCTTC,CASSLYGLAGVIRDNEQFF